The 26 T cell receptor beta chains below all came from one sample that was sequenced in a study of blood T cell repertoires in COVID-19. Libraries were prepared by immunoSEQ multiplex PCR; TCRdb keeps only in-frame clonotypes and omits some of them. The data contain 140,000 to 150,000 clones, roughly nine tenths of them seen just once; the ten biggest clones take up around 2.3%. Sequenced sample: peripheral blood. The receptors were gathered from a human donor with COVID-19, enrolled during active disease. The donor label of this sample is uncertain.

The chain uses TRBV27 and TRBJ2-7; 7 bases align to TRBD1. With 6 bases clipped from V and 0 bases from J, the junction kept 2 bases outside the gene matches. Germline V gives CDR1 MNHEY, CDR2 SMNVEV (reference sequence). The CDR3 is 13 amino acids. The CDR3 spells CASSWDSSYEQYF. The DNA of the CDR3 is TGTGCCAGCAGCTGGGACAGCTCCTACGAGCAGTACTTC.

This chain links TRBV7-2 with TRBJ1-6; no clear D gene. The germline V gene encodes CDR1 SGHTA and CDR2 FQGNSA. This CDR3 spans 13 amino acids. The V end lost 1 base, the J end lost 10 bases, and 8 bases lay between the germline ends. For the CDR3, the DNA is TGTGCCAGCAGCTTAGAGAGGGAGTCACCCCTCCACTTT. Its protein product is CASSLERESPLHF. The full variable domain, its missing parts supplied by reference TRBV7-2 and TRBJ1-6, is GAGVSQSPSNKVTEKGKDVELRCDPISGHTALYWYRQSLGQGLEFLIYFQGNSAPDKSGLPSDRFSAERTGGSVSTLTIQRTQQEDSAVYLCASSLERESPLHFGNGTRLTVT.

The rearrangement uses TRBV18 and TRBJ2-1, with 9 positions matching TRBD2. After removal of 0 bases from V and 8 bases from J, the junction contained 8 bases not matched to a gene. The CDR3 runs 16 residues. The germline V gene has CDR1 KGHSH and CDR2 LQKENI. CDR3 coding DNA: TGTGCCAGCTCACCACCCGGGCTAGCGGGACTGTATGAGCAGTTCTTC. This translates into CASSPPGLAGLYEQFF.

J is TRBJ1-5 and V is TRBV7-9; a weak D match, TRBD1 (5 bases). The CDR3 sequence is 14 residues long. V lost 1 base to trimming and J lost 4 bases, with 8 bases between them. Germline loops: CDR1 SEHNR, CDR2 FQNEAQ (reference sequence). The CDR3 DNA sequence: TGTGCCAGCAGCTTAGTGACAGAAAATCAGCCCCAGCATTTT. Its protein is CASSLVTENQPQHF.

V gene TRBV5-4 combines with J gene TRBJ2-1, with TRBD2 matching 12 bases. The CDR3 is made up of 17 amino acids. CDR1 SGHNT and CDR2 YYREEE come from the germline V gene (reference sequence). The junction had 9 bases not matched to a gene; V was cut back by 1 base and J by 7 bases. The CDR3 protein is CASSLPSGRGGNNEQFF. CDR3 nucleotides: TGTGCCAGCAGCTTGCCTAGCGGGAGGGGCGGGAATAATGAGCAGTTCTTC.

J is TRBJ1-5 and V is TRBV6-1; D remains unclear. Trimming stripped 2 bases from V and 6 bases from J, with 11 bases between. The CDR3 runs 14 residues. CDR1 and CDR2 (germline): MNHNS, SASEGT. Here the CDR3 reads CASSEPFGIQPQHF. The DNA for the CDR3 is TGTGCCAGCAGTGAACCCTTCGGGATTCAGCCCCAGCATTTT.

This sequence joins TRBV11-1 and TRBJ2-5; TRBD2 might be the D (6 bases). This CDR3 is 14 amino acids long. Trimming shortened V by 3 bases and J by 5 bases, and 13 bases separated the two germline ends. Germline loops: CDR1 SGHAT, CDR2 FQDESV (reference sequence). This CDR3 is CASSLEGIDETQYF. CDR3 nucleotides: TGTGCCAGCAGCTTGGAGGGGATCGATGAGACCCAGTACTTC.

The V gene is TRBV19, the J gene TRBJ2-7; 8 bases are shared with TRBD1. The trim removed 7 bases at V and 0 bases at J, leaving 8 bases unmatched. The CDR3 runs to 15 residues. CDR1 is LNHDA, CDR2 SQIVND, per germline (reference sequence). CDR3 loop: CASTKRTGSSYEQYF. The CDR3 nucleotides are TGTGCCAGTACCAAGAGGACAGGGAGCTCCTACGAGCAGTACTTC. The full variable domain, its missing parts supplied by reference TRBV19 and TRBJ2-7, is DGGITQSPKYLFRKEGQNVTLSCEQNLNHDAMYWYRQDPGQGLRLIYYSQIVNDFQKGDIAEGYSVSREKKESFPLTVTSAQKNPTAFYLCASTKRTGSSYEQYFGPGTRLTVT.

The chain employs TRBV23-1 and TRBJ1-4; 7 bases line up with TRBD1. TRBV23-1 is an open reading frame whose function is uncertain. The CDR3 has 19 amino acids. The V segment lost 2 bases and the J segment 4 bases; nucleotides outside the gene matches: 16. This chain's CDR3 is CASSQGTELDLYDNEKLFF. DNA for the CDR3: TGCGCCAGCAGTCAAGGGACAGAGCTAGATCTTTACGATAATGAAAAACTGTTTTTT.

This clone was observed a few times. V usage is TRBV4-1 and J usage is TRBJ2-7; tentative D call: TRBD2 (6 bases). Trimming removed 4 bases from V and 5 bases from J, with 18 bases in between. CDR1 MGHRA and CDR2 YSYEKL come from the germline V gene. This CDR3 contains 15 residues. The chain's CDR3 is CASSREGGALNEQYF. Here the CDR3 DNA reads TGCGCCAGCAGCCGAGAAGGAGGGGCGCTTAACGAGCAGTACTTC.

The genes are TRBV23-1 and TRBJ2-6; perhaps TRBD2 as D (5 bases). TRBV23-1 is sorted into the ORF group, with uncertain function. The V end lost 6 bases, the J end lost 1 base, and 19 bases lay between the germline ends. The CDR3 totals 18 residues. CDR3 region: CASSPLGWRLSGANVLTF. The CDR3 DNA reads TGCGCCAGCAGCCCGTTGGGGTGGAGGCTTTCTGGGGCCAACGTCCTGACTTTC.

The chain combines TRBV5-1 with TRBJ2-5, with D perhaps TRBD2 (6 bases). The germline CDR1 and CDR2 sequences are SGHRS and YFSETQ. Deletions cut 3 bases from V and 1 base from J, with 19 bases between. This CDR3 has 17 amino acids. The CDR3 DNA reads TGCGCCAGCAGCTCTCCGGGTGCGGGGCCGACCCAAGAGACCCAGTACTTC. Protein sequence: CASSSPGAGPTQETQYF.

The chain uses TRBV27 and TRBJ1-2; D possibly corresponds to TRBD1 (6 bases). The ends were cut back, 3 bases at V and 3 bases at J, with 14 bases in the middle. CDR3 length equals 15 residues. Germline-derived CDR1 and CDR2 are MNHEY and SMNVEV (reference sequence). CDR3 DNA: TGTGCCAGCAGTTTCGCTGGGACATCCCACTATGGCTACACCTTC. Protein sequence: CASSFAGTSHYGYTF.

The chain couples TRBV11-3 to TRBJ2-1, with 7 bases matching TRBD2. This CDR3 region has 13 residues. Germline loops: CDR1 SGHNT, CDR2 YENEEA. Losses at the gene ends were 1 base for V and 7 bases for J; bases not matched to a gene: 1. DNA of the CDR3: TGTGCCAGCAGCTTAGGCGGGGGTAATGAGCAGTTCTTC. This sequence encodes CASSLGGGNEQFF.

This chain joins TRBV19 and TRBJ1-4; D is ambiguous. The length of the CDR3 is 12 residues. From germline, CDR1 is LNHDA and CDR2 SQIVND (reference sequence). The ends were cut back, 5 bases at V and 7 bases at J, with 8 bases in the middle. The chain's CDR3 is CASSSSGEKLFF. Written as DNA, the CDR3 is TGTGCCAGTAGTTCTTCGGGTGAAAAACTGTTTTTT. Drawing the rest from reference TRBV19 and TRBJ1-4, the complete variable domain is DGGITQSPKYLFRKEGQNVTLSCEQNLNHDAMYWYRQDPGQGLRLIYYSQIVNDFQKGDIAEGYSVSREKKESFPLTVTSAQKNPTAFYLCASSSSGEKLFFGSGTQLSVL.

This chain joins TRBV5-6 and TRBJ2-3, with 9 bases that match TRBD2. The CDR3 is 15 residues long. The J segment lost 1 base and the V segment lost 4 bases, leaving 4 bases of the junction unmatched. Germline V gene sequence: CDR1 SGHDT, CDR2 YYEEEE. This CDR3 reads CASSPGLARTDTQYF. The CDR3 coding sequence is TGTGCCAGCAGCCCGGGACTAGCTCGCACAGATACGCAGTATTTT.

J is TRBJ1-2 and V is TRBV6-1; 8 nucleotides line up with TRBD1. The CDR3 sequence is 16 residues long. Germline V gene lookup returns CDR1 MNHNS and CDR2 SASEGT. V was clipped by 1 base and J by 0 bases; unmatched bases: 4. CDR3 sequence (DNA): TGTGCCAGCAGTGAAGACAGGGGGACCCCTAACTATGGCTACACCTTC. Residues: CASSEDRGTPNYGYTF.

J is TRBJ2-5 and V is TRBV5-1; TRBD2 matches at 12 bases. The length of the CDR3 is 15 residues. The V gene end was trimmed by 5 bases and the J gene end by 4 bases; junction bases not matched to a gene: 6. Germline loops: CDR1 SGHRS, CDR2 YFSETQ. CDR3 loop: CASSSGTSGLETQYF. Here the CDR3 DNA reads TGCGCCAGCAGTTCCGGGACTAGCGGGTTAGAGACCCAGTACTTC.

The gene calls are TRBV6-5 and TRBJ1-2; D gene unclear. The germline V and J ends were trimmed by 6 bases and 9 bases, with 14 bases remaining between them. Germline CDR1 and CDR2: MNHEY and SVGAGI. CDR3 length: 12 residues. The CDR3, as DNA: TGTGCCAGCAGCCTATCCGGCAGGCGCTACACCTTC. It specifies CASSLSGRRYTF.

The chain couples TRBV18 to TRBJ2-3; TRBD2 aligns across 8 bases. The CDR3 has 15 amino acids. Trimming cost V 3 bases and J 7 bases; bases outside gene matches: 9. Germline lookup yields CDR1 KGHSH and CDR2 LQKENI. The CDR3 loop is CASSPKAGAPNTQYF. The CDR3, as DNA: TGTGCCAGCTCACCCAAAGCGGGGGCGCCGAATACGCAGTATTTT.

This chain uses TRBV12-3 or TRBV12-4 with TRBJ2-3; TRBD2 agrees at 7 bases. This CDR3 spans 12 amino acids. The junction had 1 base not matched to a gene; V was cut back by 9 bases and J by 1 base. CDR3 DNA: TGTGCCAGTGGGGGGGGCACAGATACGCAGTATTTT. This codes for CASGGGTDTQYF.

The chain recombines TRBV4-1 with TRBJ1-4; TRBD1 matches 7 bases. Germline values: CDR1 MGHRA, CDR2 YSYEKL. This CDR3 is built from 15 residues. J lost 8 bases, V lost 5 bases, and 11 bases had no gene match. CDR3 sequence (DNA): TGCGCCAGCAGCTTTTGGACAGGCCGAAACGAAAAACTGTTTTTT. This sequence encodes CASSFWTGRNEKLFF.

The CDR3: CASSGTAELQHF. CDR3 nucleotide sequence: TGTGCCAGCAGTGGAACAGCCGAACTCCAGCATTTT. The chain employs TRBV2 and TRBJ1-5; D is undetermined. Germline V lookup: CDR1 SNHLY, CDR2 FYNNEI. Between the trimmed V and J ends, which lost 4 bases and 12 bases, there was a span of 13 bases. The CDR3 totals 12 residues. Using reference TRBV2 and TRBJ1-5 for the parts outside the CDR3, the full variable domain is EPEVTQTPSHQVTQMGQEVILRCVPISNHLYFYWYRQILGQKVEFLVSFYNNEISEKSEIFDDQFSVERPDGSNFTLKIRSTKLEDSAMYFCASSGTAELQHFGDGTRLSIL.

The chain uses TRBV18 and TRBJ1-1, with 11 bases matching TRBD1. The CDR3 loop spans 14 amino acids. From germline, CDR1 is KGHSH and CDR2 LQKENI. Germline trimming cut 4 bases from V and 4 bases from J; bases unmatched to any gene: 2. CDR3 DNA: TGTGCCAGCTCACGGACAGGGGGCGGCACTGAAGCTTTCTTT. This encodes CASSRTGGGTEAFF.

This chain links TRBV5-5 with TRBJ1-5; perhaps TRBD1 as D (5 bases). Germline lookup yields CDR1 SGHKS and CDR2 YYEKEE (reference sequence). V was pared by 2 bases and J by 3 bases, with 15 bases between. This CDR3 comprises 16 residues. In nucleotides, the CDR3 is TGTGCCAGCAGCTTCCTCGGGGGAAGGGACAATCAGCCCCAGCATTTT. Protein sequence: CASSFLGGRDNQPQHF.

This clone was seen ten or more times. The CDR3 spells CASSLDQGTYEQYF. The CDR3 coding sequence is TGCGCCAGCAGCTTGGATCAGGGGACGTACGAGCAGTACTTC. V gene TRBV5-1 combines with J gene TRBJ2-7; TRBD1 is a possible D gene (6 bases). With 0 bases removed from V and 4 bases from J, the gap between germline ends came to 11 bases. Germline CDR1 is SGHRS and CDR2 is YFSETQ. The CDR3 covers 14 residues.